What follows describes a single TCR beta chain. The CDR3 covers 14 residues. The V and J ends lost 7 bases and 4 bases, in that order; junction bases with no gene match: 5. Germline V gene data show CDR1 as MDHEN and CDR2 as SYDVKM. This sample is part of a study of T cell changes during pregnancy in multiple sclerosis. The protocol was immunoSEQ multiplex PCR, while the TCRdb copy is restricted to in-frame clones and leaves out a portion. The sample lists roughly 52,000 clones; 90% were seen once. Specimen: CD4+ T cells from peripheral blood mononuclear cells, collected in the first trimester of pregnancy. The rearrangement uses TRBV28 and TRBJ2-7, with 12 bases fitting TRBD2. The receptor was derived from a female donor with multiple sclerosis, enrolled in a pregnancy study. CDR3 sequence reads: CASTRLAGGYEQYF. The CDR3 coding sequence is TGTGCCAGCACCCGGCTAGCGGGAGGGTACGAGCAGTACTTC.